This T cell receptor beta chain was obtained from a study of blood T cell repertoires in COVID-19. About the research overall: The United States, Italy and Spain provided the acute and convalescent COVID-19 samples. From T cells, B-cell-depleted T cells, or PBMCs came the material, which was cDNA or gDNA.

As processed by the authors: It was from reference gene primer amplification that nucleated cell counts were estimated. Produced via immunoSEQ multiplex PCR; TCRdb's table is partial and in-frame only. For V, J and clone size, that table is used; D and trimming come from the DNA. The sample holds approximately 150,000 clones, about 85% seen once. CDR3 length: 16 residues. CDR1 and CDR2 (germline): LGHDT, YNNKEL (reference sequence). With 3 bases clipped from V and 3 bases from J, the junction kept 3 bases outside the gene matches. The chain combines TRBV3-1 (or the pseudogene TRBV3-2) with TRBJ2-3; 13 positions match TRBD2. What was sequenced was peripheral blood. This receptor was taken from a man aged 65-85 years who had recovered from COVID-19. The CDR3 region is CASSHRTSGRTDTQYF. CDR3 nucleotide sequence: TGTGCCAGCAGCCACCGGACTAGCGGGAGAACAGATACGCAGTATTTT.